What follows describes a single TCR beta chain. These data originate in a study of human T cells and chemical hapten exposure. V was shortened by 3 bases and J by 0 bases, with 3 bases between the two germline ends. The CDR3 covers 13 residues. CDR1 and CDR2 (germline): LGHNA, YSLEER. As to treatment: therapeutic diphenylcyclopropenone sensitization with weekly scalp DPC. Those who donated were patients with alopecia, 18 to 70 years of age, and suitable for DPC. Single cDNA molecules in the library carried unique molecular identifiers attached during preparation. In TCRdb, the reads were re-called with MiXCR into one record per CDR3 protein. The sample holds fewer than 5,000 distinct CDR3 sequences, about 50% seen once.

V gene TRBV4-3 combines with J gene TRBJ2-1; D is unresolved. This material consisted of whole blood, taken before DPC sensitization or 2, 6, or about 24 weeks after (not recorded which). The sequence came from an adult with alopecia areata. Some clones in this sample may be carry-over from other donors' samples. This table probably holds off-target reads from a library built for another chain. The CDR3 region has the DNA TGCGCCAGCAGCCAGGGCTCCTACAATGAGCAGTTCTTC. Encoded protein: CASSQGSYNEQFF.